The next 17 T cell receptor beta chains were all read from a single sample in a study of T cells in Graves' hyperthyroidism and ophthalmopathy. Amplification yielded TCR beta CDR3 regions, with RNA transcripts as the source. When the TCR CDR3 underwent first-round RT-PCR, the HTBI primer set was used. TCRdb independently ran MiXCR on the multiplex PCR reads; one entry per CDR3 protein. The sample records about 92,000 distinct CDR3 sequences, roughly 56% being singletons. Input material: blood. The receptors here all came from a woman between 40 and 55 years old with Graves' hyperthyroidism.

Ten or more counts support this clonotype. V is TRBV10-3 and J is TRBJ1-4; 9 bases are shared with TRBD1. The CDR3 is made up of 14 amino acids. The trim removed 7 bases at V and 8 bases at J, leaving 8 bases unmatched. Per the germline V gene, CDR1 is ENHRY and CDR2 is SYGVKD. In DNA form, the CDR3 reads TGTGCCATCACCCCAGACAGGGGGATGGAAAAACTGTTTTTT. Translating gives CAITPDRGMEKLFF.

This clonotype was detected only a few times. The V gene is TRBV6-2 or TRBV6-3, the J gene TRBJ1-2; D gene uncertain. CDR1 is MNHEY and CDR2 is SVGEGT in the germline V gene. Trimming left V 0 bases short and J 8 bases short, with 10 bases between. The CDR3 is 13 amino acids. The CDR3 DNA sequence: TGTGCCAGCAGTTACTCGAGGGTCGGGGGCTACACCTTC. Translation gives CASSYSRVGGYTF.

This clonotype was counted at least ten times. The chain combines TRBV6-6 with TRBJ1-5; 9 nucleotides line up with TRBD1. Germline V lookup: CDR1 MNHNY, CDR2 SVGAGI (reference sequence). The CDR3 consists of 15 residues. V trimming: 5 bases; J trimming: 4 bases; junction bases outside the gene matches: 6. Written as DNA, the CDR3 is TGTGCCAGCAGTCCCGCCGGGACAGGGAATCAGCCCCAGCATTTT. Translated: CASSPAGTGNQPQHF.

The gene calls are TRBV25-1 and TRBJ2-2; 8 positions agree with TRBD1. Per the germline V gene, CDR1 is MGHDK and CDR2 is SYGVNS. The CDR3 runs to 17 residues. The trim removed 9 bases at V and 2 bases at J, leaving 14 bases unmatched. The DNA for the CDR3 is TGTGCCAGTCTGTCGCCCAGGACAGGGAGAAACACCGGGGAGCTGTTTTTT. It encodes CASLSPRTGRNTGELFF.

This chain connects TRBV10-3 to TRBJ2-7; 7 bases are shared with TRBD2. With V trimmed by 2 bases and J by 3 bases, 7 bases remained unmatched. The CDR3 runs to 15 residues. Germline-derived CDR1 and CDR2 are ENHRY and SYGVKD. CDR3 protein: CAISEGGGSIYEQYF. DNA for the CDR3: TGTGCCATCAGTGAGGGGGGGGGGAGTATCTACGAGCAGTACTTC.

This clonotype appeared a few times. Here the CDR3 DNA reads TGTGCCAGCAGTTTAGCGGGAGTCAGGGAGACCCAGTACTTC. Translation: CASSLAGVRETQYF. The rearrangement joins TRBV12-3 or TRBV12-4 to TRBJ2-5; tentatively, D is TRBD2 (5 bases). V was shortened by 0 bases and J by 5 bases, with 10 bases between the two germline ends. The CDR3 totals 14 residues.

The chain combines TRBV5-4 with TRBJ2-5; 9 bases line up with TRBD1. The CDR3 is 14 amino acids. The germline V gene encodes CDR1 SGHNT and CDR2 YYREEE (reference sequence). Germline trimming cut 4 bases from V and 6 bases from J; bases unmatched to any gene: 7. This CDR3 is CASSLDRGGKTQYF. In nucleotides, the CDR3 is TGTGCCAGCAGCCTGGACAGGGGCGGGAAGACCCAGTACTTC.

The genes are TRBV6-6 and TRBJ1-2; 7 nucleotides align to TRBD1. The V segment lost 6 bases and the J segment 0 bases; nucleotides outside the gene matches: 7. This CDR3 has 15 amino acids. Germline V gene sequence: CDR1 MNHNY, CDR2 SVGAGI (reference sequence). CDR3 nucleotide sequence: TGTGCCAGCAGCTATTACAGGGGTGCTAACTATGGCTACACCTTC. Amino acids: CASSYYRGANYGYTF.

The chain recombines TRBV20-1 with TRBJ1-4; no reliable D call. The CDR3 runs to 15 residues. Germline CDR1 is DFQATT and CDR2 is SNEGSKA (reference sequence). V lost 3 bases to trimming and J lost 0 bases, with 11 bases between them. The CDR3 protein is CSAREGLTTNEKLFF. The DNA of the CDR3 is TGCAGTGCTAGGGAAGGGCTTACAACTAATGAAAAACTGTTTTTT.

The chain joins TRBV11-2 to TRBJ2-2; 7 bases fit TRBD2. In germline, CDR1 is SGHAT, CDR2 FQNNGV. This CDR3 contains 15 residues. Trimming took 0 bases from V and 8 from J; bases not matched to a gene: 6. DNA of the CDR3: TGTGCCAGCAGCTTAGATGGTCAGGGAGGGGGGGAGCTGTTTTTT. It encodes CASSLDGQGGGELFF. Full variable domain (outside the CDR3, taken from reference TRBV11-2 and TRBJ2-2): EAGVAQSPRYKIIEKRQSVAFWCNPISGHATLYWYQQILGQGPKLLIQFQNNGVVDDSQLPKDRFSAERLKGVDSTLKIQPAKLEDSAVYLCASSLDGQGGGELFFGEGSRLTVL.

The chain recombines TRBV5-1 with TRBJ1-2; TRBD1 matches at 7 bases. Losses at the gene ends were 4 bases for V and 5 bases for J; bases not matched to a gene: 14. This CDR3 contains 16 residues. Germline-derived CDR1 and CDR2 are SGHRS and YFSETQ. The CDR3 loop reads CASSTNRGFEEYGYTF. The CDR3 DNA reads as TGCGCCAGCAGCACGAACAGGGGATTTGAAGAGTATGGCTACACCTTC.

This rearrangement joins TRBV10-3 to TRBJ1-5; possibly TRBD1 for D (5 bases). Trimming stripped 2 bases from V and 6 bases from J, with 26 bases between. The CDR3 is made up of 19 amino acids. From germline, CDR1 is ENHRY and CDR2 SYGVKD. The CDR3 DNA reads as TGTGCCATCAGTGAGATGGATAGCGGGAGGCCGGGGACCGGTCAGCCCCAGCATTTT. Residues: CAISEMDSGRPGTGQPQHF.

This chain uses TRBV7-2 with TRBJ1-4, with D unresolved. The CDR3 sequence is 14 residues long. With 1 base removed from V and 4 bases from J, the gap between germline ends came to 7 bases. Germline V CDR1 and CDR2: SGHTA, FQGNSA. This CDR3 reads CASSLGGINEKLFF. As DNA, the CDR3 is TGTGCCAGCAGCTTAGGGGGAATTAATGAAAAACTGTTTTTT. The complete variable domain, with remaining parts taken from reference TRBV7-2 and TRBJ1-4, reads GAGVSQSPSNKVTEKGKDVELRCDPISGHTALYWYRQSLGQGLEFLIYFQGNSAPDKSGLPSDRFSAERTGGSVSTLTIQRTQQEDSAVYLCASSLGGINEKLFFGSGTQLSVL.

This clonotype occurred many times. The CDR3 nucleotides are TGCGCCAGCAGCTTTTATAGCAATCAGCCCCAGCATTTT. It codes for CASSFYSNQPQHF. The gene calls are TRBV5-1 and TRBJ1-5; D remains unclear. Germline V gene data show CDR1 as SGHRS and CDR2 as YFSETQ. The CDR3 has 13 residues. The V and J ends lost 2 bases and 0 bases respectively, with 3 bases between them.

The gene calls are TRBV20-1 and TRBJ1-2, with D tentatively TRBD1 (6 bases). CDR3 length: 12 residues. Germline V CDR1 and CDR2: DFQATT, SNEGSKA (reference sequence). Trimming shortened V by 3 bases and J by 13 bases, and 18 bases separated the two germline ends. Written as DNA, the CDR3 is TGCAGTGCTAGGATCTCGGGGGCGAGCTTCACCTTC. Its translation: CSARISGASFTF.

The count of this clonotype is one. The V call is TRBV7-4, the J call TRBJ1-2; a weak D match, TRBD1 (6 bases). The germline CDR1 and CDR2 sequences are SGHVT and SQSDAQ. CDR3 length: 16 amino acids. The V end was cut by 6 bases, the J end by 2 bases, with 19 bases between. The CDR3 bases are TGTGCCAGCAGTTCAGGGGCCAGGGGCGTGAACTATGGCTACACCTTC. This translates into CASSSGARGVNYGYTF. The entire variable domain, with the rest obtained from reference TRBV7-4 and TRBJ1-2, is as follows: GAGVSQSPRYKVAKRGRDVALRCDSISGHVTLYWYRQTLGQGSEVLTYSQSDAQRDKSGRPSGRFSAERPERSVSTLKIQRTEQGDSAVYLCASSSGARGVNYGYTFGSGTRLTVV.

This clonotype was counted at least ten times. The chain combines TRBV7-2 with TRBJ2-7, with 10 positions matching TRBD1. The trim removed 4 bases at V and 5 bases at J, leaving 5 bases unmatched. Germline CDR1 and CDR2: SGHTA and FQGNSA. CDR3 length: 14 amino acids. CDR3 in amino acids: CASSWGGTGDEQYF. CDR3 DNA sequence: TGTGCCAGCAGCTGGGGGGGGACAGGGGACGAGCAGTACTTC.